This T cell receptor (beta chain) was found in a study of shared clonotypes between healthy human individuals. The study's findings and limits: Estimated richness was generally greater in naive than memory subsets.

Comment on this clone: What it binds is unknown.

Sequencing used immunoSEQ multiplex PCR; TCRdb keeps in-frame clones, though not all of them. This table holds around 750,000 clones, 74% found once. CDR3 length equals 15 residues. Germline CDR1 and CDR2: MGHRA and YSYEKL. Trimming at V came to 10 bases and at J to 4 bases, leaving 13 bases not matched to a gene. The chain combines TRBV4-1 with TRBJ2-1; TRBD2 aligns across 7 bases. The TCR sequence derives from a woman in her thirties in good health. Material: memory CD4+ T cells sorted from blood. Subset in this sample: CD45RA-negative fraction. The CDR3 DNA reads TGCGCCATCTCCCTGGGGCTAGCGGAATACAATGAGCAGTTCTTC. It is translated as CAISLGLAEYNEQFF.